This entry describes one T cell receptor beta chain. What it binds is unknown. The repertoire was sequenced with immunoSEQ multiplex PCR; TCRdb's copy has only in-frame clones and lacks some. The sample holds 53,000 or so clones, around 87% seen once. This sample was taken from a study of OX40 agonist ivuxolimab in advanced cancers. For the study at large: A mean age of roughly 66 years, range about 23 to 90, was recorded, and under 85% were male.

Deletions cut 6 bases from V and 5 bases from J, with 16 bases between. Germline CDR1 is ENHRY and CDR2 is SYGVKD. The CDR3 is 14 amino acids. Whole-study results and caveats: In general, CD8+ T cells held more expanded clones than CD4+ did, on average. Also showing low normalized T-cell clonal expansion were some of the nonresponders. By week 6 at 0.1 to 3.0 mg/kg, blood CD4+ and CD8+ T cells had expanded clonally.

The chain employs TRBV10-3 and TRBJ1-1; D gene unclear. The sequences come from CD4+ or CD8+ T cells sorted from blood, collected in a trial of the OX40 agonist ivuxolimab. The TCR originated in an adult with an advanced solid tumor such as melanoma, head and neck, liver or kidney cancer. CDR3 sequence (DNA): TGTGCCATCAGAGCGGGGAGCCGAGGGACTGAAGCTTTCTTT. It encodes CAIRAGSRGTEAFF.